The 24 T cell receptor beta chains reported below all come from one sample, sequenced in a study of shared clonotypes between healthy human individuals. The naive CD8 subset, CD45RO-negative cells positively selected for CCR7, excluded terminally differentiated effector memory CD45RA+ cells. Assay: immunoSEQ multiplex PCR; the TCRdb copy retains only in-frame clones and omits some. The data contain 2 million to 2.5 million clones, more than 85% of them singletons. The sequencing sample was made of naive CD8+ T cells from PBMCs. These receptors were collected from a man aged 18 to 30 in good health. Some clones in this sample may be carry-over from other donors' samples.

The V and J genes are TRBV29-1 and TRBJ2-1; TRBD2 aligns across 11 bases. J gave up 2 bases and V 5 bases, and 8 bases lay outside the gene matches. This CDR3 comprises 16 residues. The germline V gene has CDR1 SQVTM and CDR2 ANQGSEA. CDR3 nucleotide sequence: TGCAGCGTTCTCCCCCCACTAGCGGGAGCCTACAATGAGCAGTTCTTC. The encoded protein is CSVLPPLAGAYNEQFF.

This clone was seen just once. The CDR3 protein is CASREWGSYEQYF. The CDR3 coding sequence is TGTGCCAGCAGGGAGTGGGGCTCCTACGAGCAGTACTTC. V and J are TRBV6-1 and TRBJ2-7; D gene ambiguous. Germline lookup yields CDR1 MNHNS and CDR2 SASEGT. This CDR3 comprises 13 residues. The V and J ends lost 6 bases and 0 bases respectively, with 9 bases between them.

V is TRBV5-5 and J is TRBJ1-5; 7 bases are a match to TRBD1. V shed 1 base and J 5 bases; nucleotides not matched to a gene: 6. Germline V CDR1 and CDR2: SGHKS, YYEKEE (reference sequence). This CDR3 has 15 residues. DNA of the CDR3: TGTGCCAGCAGCTTGCACAGGGGCATAGATCAGCCCCAGCATTTT. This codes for CASSLHRGIDQPQHF.

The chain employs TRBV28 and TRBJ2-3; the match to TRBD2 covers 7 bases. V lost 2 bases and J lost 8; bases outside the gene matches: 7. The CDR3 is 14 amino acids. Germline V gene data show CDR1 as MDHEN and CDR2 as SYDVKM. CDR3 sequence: CASSLELASSTQYF. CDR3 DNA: TGTGCCAGCAGTTTAGAACTAGCGAGTAGTACGCAGTATTTT.

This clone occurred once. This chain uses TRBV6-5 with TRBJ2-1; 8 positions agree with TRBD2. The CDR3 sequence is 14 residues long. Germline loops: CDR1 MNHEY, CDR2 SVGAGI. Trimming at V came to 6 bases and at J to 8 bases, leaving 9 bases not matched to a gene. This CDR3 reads CASRRIAGSYEQFF. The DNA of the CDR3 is TGTGCCAGCAGGAGAATAGCGGGATCGTATGAGCAGTTCTTC.

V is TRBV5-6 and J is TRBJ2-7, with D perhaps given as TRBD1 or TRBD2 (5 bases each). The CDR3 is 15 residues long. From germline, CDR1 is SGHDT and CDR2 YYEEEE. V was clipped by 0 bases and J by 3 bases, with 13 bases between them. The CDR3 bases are TGTGCCAGCAGCTTGGACGGGGACGCGAACTACGAGCAGTACTTC. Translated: CASSLDGDANYEQYF.

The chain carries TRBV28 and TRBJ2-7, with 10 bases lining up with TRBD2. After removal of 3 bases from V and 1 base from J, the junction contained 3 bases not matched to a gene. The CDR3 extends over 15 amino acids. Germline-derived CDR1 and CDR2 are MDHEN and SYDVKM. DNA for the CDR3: TGTGCCAGCAGTTTCGAGCGGGAGGGTTCCTACGAGCAGTACTTC. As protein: CASSFEREGSYEQYF. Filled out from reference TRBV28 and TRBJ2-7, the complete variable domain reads DVKVTQSSRYLVKRTGEKVFLECVQDMDHENMFWYRQDPGLGLRLIYFSYDVKMKEKGDIPEGYSVSREKKERFSLILESASTNQTSMYLCASSFEREGSYEQYFGPGTRLTVT.

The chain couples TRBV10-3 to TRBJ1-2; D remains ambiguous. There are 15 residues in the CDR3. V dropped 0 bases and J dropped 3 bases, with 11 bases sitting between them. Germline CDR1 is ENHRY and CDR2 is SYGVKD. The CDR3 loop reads CAISESVGSDYGYTF. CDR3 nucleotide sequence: TGTGCCATCAGTGAGTCTGTGGGGTCAGACTATGGCTACACCTTC.

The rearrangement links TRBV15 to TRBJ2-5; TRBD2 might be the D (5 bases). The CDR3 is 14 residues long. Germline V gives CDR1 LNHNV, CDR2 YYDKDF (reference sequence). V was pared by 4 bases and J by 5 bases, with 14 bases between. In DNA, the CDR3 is TGTGCCACCAGCACCAGTGGGAGCGCCGAGACCCAGTACTTC. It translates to CATSTSGSAETQYF.

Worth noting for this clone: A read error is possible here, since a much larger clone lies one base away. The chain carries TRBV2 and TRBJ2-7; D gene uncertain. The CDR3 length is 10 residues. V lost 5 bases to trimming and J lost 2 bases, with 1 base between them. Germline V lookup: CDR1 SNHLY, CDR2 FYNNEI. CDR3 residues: CASSTYEQYF. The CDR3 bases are TGTGCCAGCAGTACCTACGAGCAGTACTTC.

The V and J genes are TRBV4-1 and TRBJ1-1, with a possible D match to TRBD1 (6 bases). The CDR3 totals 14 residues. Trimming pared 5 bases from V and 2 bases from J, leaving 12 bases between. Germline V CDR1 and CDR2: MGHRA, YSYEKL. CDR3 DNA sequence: TGCGCCAGCAGCGTACGACAGGTTAACACTGAAGCTTTCTTT. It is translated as CASSVRQVNTEAFF.

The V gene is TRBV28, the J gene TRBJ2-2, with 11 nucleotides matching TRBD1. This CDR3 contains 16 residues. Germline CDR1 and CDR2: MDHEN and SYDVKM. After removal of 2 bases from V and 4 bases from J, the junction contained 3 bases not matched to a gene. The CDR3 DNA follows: TGTGCCAGCAGTTTAGATGGGACAGGGGGCACCGGGGAGCTGTTTTTT. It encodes CASSLDGTGGTGELFF. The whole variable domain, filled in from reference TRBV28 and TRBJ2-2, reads DVKVTQSSRYLVKRTGEKVFLECVQDMDHENMFWYRQDPGLGLRLIYFSYDVKMKEKGDIPEGYSVSREKKERFSLILESASTNQTSMYLCASSLDGTGGTGELFFGEGSRLTVL.

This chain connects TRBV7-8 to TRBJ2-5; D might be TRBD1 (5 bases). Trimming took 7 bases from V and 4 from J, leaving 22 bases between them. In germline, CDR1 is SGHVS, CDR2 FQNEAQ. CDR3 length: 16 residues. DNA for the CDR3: TGTGCCAGCATATCGCGAACAAGGGGCAAGGGAGAGACCCAGTACTTC. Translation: CASISRTRGKGETQYF. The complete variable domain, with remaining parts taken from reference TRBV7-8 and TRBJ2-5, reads GAGVSQSPRYKVAKRGQDVALRCDPISGHVSLFWYQQALGQGPEFLTYFQNEAQLDKSGLPSDRFFAERPEGSVSTLKIQRTQQEDSAVYLCASISRTRGKGETQYFGPGTRLLVL.

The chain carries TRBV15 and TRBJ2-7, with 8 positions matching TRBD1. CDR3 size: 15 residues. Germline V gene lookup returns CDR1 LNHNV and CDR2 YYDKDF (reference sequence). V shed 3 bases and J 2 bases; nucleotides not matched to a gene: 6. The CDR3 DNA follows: TGTGCCACCAGCAGGGCCAGGGGGCGGACCTACGAGCAGTACTTC. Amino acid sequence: CATSRARGRTYEQYF.

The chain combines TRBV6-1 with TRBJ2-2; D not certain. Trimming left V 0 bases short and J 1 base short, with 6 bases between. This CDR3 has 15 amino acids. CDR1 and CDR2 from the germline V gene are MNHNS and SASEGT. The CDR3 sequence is CASSEAARNTGELFF. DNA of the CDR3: TGTGCCAGCAGTGAAGCAGCCAGGAACACCGGGGAGCTGTTTTTT.

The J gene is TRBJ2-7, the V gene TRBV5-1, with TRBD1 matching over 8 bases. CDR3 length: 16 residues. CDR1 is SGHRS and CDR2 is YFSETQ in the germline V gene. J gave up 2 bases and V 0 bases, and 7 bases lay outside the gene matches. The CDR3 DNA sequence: TGCGCCAGCAGCTTGGGCGGACAGGGCGCTGCCTACGAGCAGTACTTC. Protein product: CASSLGGQGAAYEQYF.

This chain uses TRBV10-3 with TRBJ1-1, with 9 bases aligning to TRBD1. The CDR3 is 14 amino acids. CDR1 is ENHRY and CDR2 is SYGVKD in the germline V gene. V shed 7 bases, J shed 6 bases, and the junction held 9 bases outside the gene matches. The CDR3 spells CAIILGTGIPEAFF. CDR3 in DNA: TGTGCCATCATCCTCGGGACAGGGATACCTGAAGCTTTCTTT.

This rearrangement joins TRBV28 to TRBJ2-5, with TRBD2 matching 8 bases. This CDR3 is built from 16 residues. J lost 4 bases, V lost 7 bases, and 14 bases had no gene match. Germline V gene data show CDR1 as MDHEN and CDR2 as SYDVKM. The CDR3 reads CASNPPGPAGGETQYF. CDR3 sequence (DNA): TGTGCCAGCAATCCCCCGGGACCCGCGGGAGGAGAGACCCAGTACTTC.

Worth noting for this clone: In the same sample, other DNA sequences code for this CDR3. The CDR3 DNA sequence: TGTGCCAGCAGTTTACTAGCGGGGAATGAGCAGTTCTTC. The encoded protein is CASSLLAGNEQFF. The rearrangement joins TRBV27 to TRBJ2-1; TRBD2 matches at 9 bases. Germline loops: CDR1 MNHEY, CDR2 SMNVEV (reference sequence). V lost 2 bases and J lost 7; bases outside the gene matches: 0. The CDR3 contains 13 residues.

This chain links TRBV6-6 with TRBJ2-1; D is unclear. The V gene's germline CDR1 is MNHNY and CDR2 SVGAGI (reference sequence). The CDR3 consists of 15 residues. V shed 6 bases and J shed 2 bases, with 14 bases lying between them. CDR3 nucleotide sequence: TGTGCCAGCAGCCCGGGCCGTGTCACCTACAATGAGCAGTTCTTC. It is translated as CASSPGRVTYNEQFF.

CDR3 loop: CASSLGGSSEQFF. The CDR3 DNA reads TGCGCCAGCAGCCTCGGTGGTAGTAGTGAGCAGTTCTTC. The rearrangement joins TRBV4-3 to TRBJ2-1; D not certain. Trimming cost V 4 bases and J 9 bases, with 13 bases left between them. CDR3 length: 13 amino acids. In germline, CDR1 is LGHNA, CDR2 YSLEER.

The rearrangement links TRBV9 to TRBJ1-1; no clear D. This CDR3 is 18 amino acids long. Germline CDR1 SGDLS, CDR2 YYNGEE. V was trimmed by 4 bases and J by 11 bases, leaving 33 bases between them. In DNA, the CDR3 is TGTGCCAGCAGCTCCGATCCTAATTCGGCGCAACCATTGGAAGTGGCTTTCTTT. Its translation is CASSSDPNSAQPLEVAFF.

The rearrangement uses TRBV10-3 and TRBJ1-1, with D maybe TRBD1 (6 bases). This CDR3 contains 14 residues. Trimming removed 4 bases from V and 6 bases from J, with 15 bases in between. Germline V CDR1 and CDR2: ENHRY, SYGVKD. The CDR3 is CAISVAGDGPEAFF. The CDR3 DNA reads TGTGCCATCAGTGTGGCAGGGGATGGCCCTGAAGCTTTCTTT.

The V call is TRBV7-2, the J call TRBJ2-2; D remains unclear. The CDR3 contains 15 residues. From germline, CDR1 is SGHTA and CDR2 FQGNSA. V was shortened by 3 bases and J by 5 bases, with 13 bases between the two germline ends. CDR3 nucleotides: TGTGCCAGCAGCTTGTTGGACCTCCGGACCGGGGAGCTGTTTTTT. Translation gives CASSLLDLRTGELFF. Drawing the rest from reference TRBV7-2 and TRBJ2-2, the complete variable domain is GAGVSQSPSNKVTEKGKDVELRCDPISGHTALYWYRQSLGQGLEFLIYFQGNSAPDKSGLPSDRFSAERTGGSVSTLTIQRTQQEDSAVYLCASSLLDLRTGELFFGEGSRLTVL.